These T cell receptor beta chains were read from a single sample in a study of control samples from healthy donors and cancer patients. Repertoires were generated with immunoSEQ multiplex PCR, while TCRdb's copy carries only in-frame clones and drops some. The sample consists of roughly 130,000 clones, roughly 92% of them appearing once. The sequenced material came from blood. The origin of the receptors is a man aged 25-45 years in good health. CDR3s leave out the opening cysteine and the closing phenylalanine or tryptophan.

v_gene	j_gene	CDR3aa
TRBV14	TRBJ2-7	ASSPFSGGNYEQY
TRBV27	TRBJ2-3	ASSLRRSDTQY
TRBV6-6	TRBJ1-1	ASSIDRVAF
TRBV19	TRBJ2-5	ASSGLPSRETQY
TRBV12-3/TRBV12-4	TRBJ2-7	ASSLGLASRQY
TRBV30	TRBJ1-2	AWSSPVRDSDGYT
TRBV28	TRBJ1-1	ASSQVRGRVAF
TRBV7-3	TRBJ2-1	ASSLAGGSDEQF
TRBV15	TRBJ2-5	ATSRGPEETQY
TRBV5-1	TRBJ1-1	ASSLTANTEAF
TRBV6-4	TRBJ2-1	ASSDLAGSYNEQF
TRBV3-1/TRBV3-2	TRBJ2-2	ASSHYASGTGELF
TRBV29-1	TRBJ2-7	SVVSPGQGGEQY
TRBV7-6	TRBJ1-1	ASSLWGGGDTEAF
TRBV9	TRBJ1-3	ASSQGLSGNTIY
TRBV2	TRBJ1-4	ASSAATNEKLF
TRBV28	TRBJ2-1	ASAAGAGGPSGEQF
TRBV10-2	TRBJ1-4	ASSRGNEKLF
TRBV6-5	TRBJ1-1	ASSPGGDTEAF
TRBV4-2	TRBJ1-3	ASSQDGTVLSGNTIY
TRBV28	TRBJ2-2	ASSLVGANTGELF
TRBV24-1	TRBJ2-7	ATSDIAGGSYEQY
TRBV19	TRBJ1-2	ASSRGTNYGYT
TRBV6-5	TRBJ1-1	ASSYAGQGNTEAF
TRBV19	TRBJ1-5	ASSMWDKGQPQH
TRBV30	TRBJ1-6	AWSVKTGTGGSPLH
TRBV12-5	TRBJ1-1	ASGPARGQSRTEAF
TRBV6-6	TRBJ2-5	ASGVVAGVLETQY
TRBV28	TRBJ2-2	ASSPLSGGARGTGELF
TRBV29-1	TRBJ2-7	SVEILQGYEQY
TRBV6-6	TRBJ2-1	ASSGQGRDNEQF
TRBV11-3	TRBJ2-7	ASSIATGREQY
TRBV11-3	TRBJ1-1	ASSLTEGASSAF
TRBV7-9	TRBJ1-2	ASSRRTGEDGYT
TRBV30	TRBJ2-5	AWRRPHETQY
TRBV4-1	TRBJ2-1	ASSQATLAGAVEQF
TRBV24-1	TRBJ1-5	ATSDPDRGSNQPQH
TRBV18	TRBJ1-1	ASSPPTAEAF
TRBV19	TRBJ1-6	ASTHEGGNSPLH
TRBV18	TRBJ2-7	ASSPQGMGEQY
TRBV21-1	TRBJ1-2	TLTKGNYGYT
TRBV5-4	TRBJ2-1	ASSYRTSRHEQF
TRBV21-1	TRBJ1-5	ASSKGNLRNQPQH
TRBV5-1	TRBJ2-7	ASTPTRGRSYEQY
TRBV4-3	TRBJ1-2	ASSQGQGRRT
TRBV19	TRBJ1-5	ASQDRGRVINQPQH
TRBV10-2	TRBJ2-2	ASRGTGGGLSGELF
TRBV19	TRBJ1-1	ASRQLTDAGVAF
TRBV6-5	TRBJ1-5	ASRPGFGEYQPQH
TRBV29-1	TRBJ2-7	SVEGRGTSGYEQY
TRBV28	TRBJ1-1	ASSLGTYNTEAF
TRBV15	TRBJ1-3	ATSTGRETGNTIY